The rows below give T cell receptor beta chains drawn from one sample of a study of metastatic and nonmetastatic thyroid tumors. Through MiXCR, TCRdb re-clonotyped the PCR reads. This table has about 23,000 clones, about 26% appearing once. The specimen was blood. The source of these receptors is a male donor with papillary thyroid cancer or a benign thyroid nodule (not recorded which). Some clones in this sample may be carry-over from other donors' samples. Both conserved end residues are part of each CDR3. D genes are given only for firm matches. The size of a clone is reported for some rows only, either as once, few or many, or as a class for expanded clones.

TRBD2 TRBJ2-7 TRBV20-1 medium-sized CSASVPGGPYEQYF TGCAGTGCTTCCGTTCCGGGAGGACCCTACGAGCAGTACTTC
- TRBJ1-2 TRBV5-4 many CASSLRINYGYTF TGTGCCAGCAGCTTACGGATTAACTATGGCTACACCTTC
- TRBJ1-4 TRBV20-1 many CSAGRGYEKLFF TGCAGTGCTGGGCGGGGCTATGAAAAACTGTTTTTT
- TRBJ2-5 TRBV6-2/TRBV6-3 many CATQDYLQETQYF TGTGCCACCCAGGACTACCTCCAAGAGACCCAGTACTTC
- TRBJ2-5 TRBV20-1 many CSARNPPTSGRETQYF TGCAGTGCTCGGAACCCCCCCACTAGTGGGAGGGAGACCCAGTACTTC
- TRBJ2-1 TRBV5-8 many CASSPRGEAREEQFF TGTGCCAGCAGCCCCCGCGGAGAGGCTAGGGAGGAGCAGTTCTTC
TRBD2 TRBJ2-5 TRBV19 many CASSQGLAGETQYF TGTGCCAGTAGTCAAGGTCTAGCGGGAGAGACCCAGTACTTC
TRBD1 TRBJ2-6 TRBV6-1 medium-sized CASSEAGTGSPGANVLTF TGTGCCAGCAGTGAAGCTGGGACAGGGTCCCCTGGGGCCAACGTCCTGACTTTC
TRBD1 TRBJ2-5 TRBV6-2/TRBV6-3 few CSSDRQGRWTQYF TGTTCCAGCGATAGACAGGGGAGGTGGACCCAGTACTTC
- TRBJ1-2 TRBV12-3/TRBV12-4 medium-sized CASSLGRYGYTF TGTGCCAGCAGTTTAGGACGGTATGGCTACACCTTC
- TRBJ2-2 TRBV7-2 few CASRFTGELFF TGTGCCAGCAGGTTCACCGGGGAGCTGTTTTTT
TRBD1 TRBJ1-3 TRBV5-1 many CASSLGDRASSGNTIYF TGCGCCAGCAGCCTGGGGGACAGGGCGAGCTCTGGAAACACCATATATTTT
- TRBJ2-7 TRBV7-1 many CASSSQGRSLGRGSSYEQYF TGTGCCAGCAGCTCCCAAGGACGGTCATTAGGCCGAGGGAGTTCCTACGAGCAGTACTTC
- TRBJ1-2 TRBV20-1 - CSATPPVGFGDYTF TGCAGTGCTACCCCCCCGGTTGGGTTCGGGGACTACACCTTC
TRBD2 TRBJ2-1 TRBV7-6 medium-sized CASTPGLAGYSYNEQFF TGTGCCAGCACCCCGGGGCTAGCGGGATACTCCTACAATGAGCAGTTCTTC
- TRBJ2-3 TRBV11-3 - CASIPGGAHTQYF TGTGCCAGCATCCCTGGGGGGGCACATACGCAGTATTTT
TRBD1 TRBJ2-5 TRBV27 many CASSLGQGGKTQYF TGTGCCAGCAGTTTGGGACAGGGGGGGAAGACCCAGTACTTC
TRBD1 TRBJ2-5 TRBV18 many CASSPLGTGGQETQYF TGTGCCAGCTCACCACTCGGGACAGGCGGCCAAGAGACCCAGTACTTC
- TRBJ2-2 TRBV6-5 - CVSSYGQLFF TGTGTCAGCAGTTACGGGCAGCTGTTTTTT
- TRBJ1-2 TRBV9 - CASSQFWIPNYGYTF TGTGCCAGCAGCCAATTTTGGATACCTAACTATGGCTACACCTTC
TRBD1 TRBJ2-2 TRBV6-5 many CASSYYPGQGSIRELFF TGTGCCAGCAGTTACTACCCGGGACAGGGATCAATCCGGGAGCTGTTTTTT
TRBD1 TRBJ2-2 TRBV6-8 many CASSRQGARTGELFF TGTGCCAGCAGTCGACAGGGGGCGCGCACCGGGGAGCTGTTTTTT
TRBD1 TRBJ1-5 TRBV15 many CATSVEGANQPQHF TGTGCCACCAGCGTCGAGGGGGCCAATCAGCCCCAGCATTTT
TRBD1 TRBJ1-5 TRBV6-1 few CASSDGQGRSQPQHF TGTGCCAGCAGTGACGGACAGGGAAGATCTCAGCCCCAGCATTTT
TRBD2 TRBJ2-7 TRBV6-1 - CATGPGGVDEQYF TGTGCCACCGGTCCGGGAGGGGTTGACGAGCAGTACTTC
TRBD1 TRBJ2-1 TRBV30 many CAWSGTGLSYNEQFF TGTGCCTGGAGTGGGACAGGGCTCTCCTACAATGAGCAGTTCTTC
TRBD1 TRBJ2-5 TRBV11-1 - CASSTGQGVYETQYF TGTGCCAGCAGTACGGGACAGGGGGTTTATGAGACCCAGTACTTC
- TRBJ1-5 TRBV19 many CASSILLSNQPQHF TGTGCCAGTAGTATCTTGCTTAGCAATCAGCCCCAGCATTTT
- TRBJ2-7 TRBV7-2 many CASSLVRANEQYF TGTGCCAGCAGCTTAGTTCGGGCGAATGAGCAGTACTTC
- TRBJ1-1 TRBV5-1 many CASSFRDGNTEAFF TGCGCCAGCAGCTTTAGGGACGGTAACACTGAAGCTTTCTTT
TRBD1 TRBJ1-1 TRBV5-5 many CASSTGQGDTEAFF TGTGCCAGCAGCACCGGACAGGGGGACACTGAAGCTTTCTTT
TRBD2 TRBJ2-7 TRBV5-6 many CASSSGLAGVGEQYF TGTGCCAGCAGCTCGGGACTAGCGGGAGTCGGCGAGCAGTACTTC
- TRBJ1-5 TRBV7-8 many CASSLTGINQPQHF TGTGCCAGCAGCCTTACAGGGATCAATCAGCCCCAGCATTTT
- TRBJ2-7 TRBV6-1 medium-sized CASVSPPGHPTGEQYF TGTGCCAGCGTAAGCCCTCCGGGACATCCCACGGGGGAGCAGTACTTC
- TRBJ1-2 TRBV28 - CASIDPTRRRGYTF TGTGCCAGCATAGATCCCACCCGGCGGCGTGGCTACACCTTC
- TRBJ2-5 TRBV28 many CASSFVGFETQYF TGTGCCAGCAGTTTCGTAGGCTTTGAGACCCAGTACTTC
- TRBJ1-5 TRBV19 medium-sized CASSRDRPLNQPQHF TGTGCCAGTAGCCGTGACAGGCCCCTTAATCAGCCCCAGCATTTT